These 2 T cell receptor beta chains were all obtained from the same sample, sequenced in a study of blood T cell repertoires in COVID-19. Sequencing used immunoSEQ multiplex PCR; TCRdb keeps in-frame clones, though not all of them. Among around 250,000 clones, about 86% were seen once, and the ten largest hold 5.5% to 6.5%. The sequenced material came from peripheral blood. The receptors derive from a man aged 55 to 70 with acute or convalescent COVID-19.

The chain carries TRBV18 and TRBJ2-3; D not resolved. The germline V gene has CDR1 KGHSH and CDR2 LQKENI. The CDR3 length is 14 residues. The V end was cut by 2 bases, the J end by 0 bases, with 6 bases between. For the CDR3, the DNA is TGTGCCAGCTCACCAACGACTAGCACAGATACGCAGTATTTT. This translates into CASSPTTSTDTQYF.

The chain carries TRBV6-6 and TRBJ2-3, with D tentatively TRBD1 (6 bases). Germline V lookup: CDR1 MNHNY, CDR2 SVGAGI (reference sequence). The ends were cut back, 5 bases at V and 1 base at J, with 19 bases in the middle. The CDR3 is 17 residues long. The CDR3 reads CASSQRFRDTGTDTQYF. The CDR3 nucleotides are TGTGCCAGCAGTCAACGCTTCCGGGACACAGGCACAGATACGCAGTATTTT.